This T cell receptor (beta chain) is from a study of tumor and adjacent non-tumor tissue in lung cancer. Study details: The patients, 10 or so men and 5 or 6 women, were roughly 30 to 85 with stage I to III disease. Each sample yielded 3.5 million to 5 million productive TCRbeta reads on average.

CDR3 size: 18 residues. V lost 2 bases and J lost 0, with 17 bases in between. The germline CDR1 and CDR2 sequences are SGHAT and FQNNGV. RNA was extracted from bulk tissue without any cell sorting. This non-tumor lung sample came from over 3 cm beyond the tumor edge. Newly diagnosed lung cancer patients had thoracic surgery in China, August–late 2014, without prior chemotherapy. This clonotype was recorded a few times. TCRbeta libraries were built with three rounds of nested PCR, modified from ARM-PCR. TCRdb processed the multiplex PCR reads anew with MiXCR; each CDR3 protein has one entry. The sample lists some 100,000 distinct CDR3 sequences, more than 55% seen once, with approximately 18% in the top ten.

The TCR originated in a man aged 30-40 years with non-small cell lung cancer. The genes are TRBV11-2 and TRBJ2-1, with D perhaps TRBD2 (7 bases). Source material: distant non-tumor lung tissue. CDR3 protein: CASSLFPRGGSSYNEQFF. CDR3 coding DNA: TGTGCCAGCAGCTTATTCCCGAGGGGGGGGAGCTCCTACAATGAGCAGTTCTTC. Looking up the rest from reference TRBV11-2 and TRBJ2-1 gives the full variable domain: EAGVAQSPRYKIIEKRQSVAFWCNPISGHATLYWYQQILGQGPKLLIQFQNNGVVDDSQLPKDRFSAERLKGVDSTLKIQPAKLEDSAVYLCASSLFPRGGSSYNEQFFGPGTRLTVL.